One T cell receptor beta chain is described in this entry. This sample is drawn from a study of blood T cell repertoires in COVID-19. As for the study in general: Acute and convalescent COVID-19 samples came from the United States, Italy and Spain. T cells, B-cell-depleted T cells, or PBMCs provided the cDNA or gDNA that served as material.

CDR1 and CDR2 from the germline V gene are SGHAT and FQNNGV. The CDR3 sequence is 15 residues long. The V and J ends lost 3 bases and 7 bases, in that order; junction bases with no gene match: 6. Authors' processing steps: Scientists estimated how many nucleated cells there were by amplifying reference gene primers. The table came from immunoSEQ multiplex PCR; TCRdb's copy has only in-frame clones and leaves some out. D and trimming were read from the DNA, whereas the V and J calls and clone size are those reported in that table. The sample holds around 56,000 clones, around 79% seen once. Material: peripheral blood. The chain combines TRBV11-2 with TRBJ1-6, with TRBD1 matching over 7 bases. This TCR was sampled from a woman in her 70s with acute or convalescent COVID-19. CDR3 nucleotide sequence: TGTGCCAGCAGCTTGGGGACAGCCGTAAATTCACCCCTCCACTTT. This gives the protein CASSLGTAVNSPLHF. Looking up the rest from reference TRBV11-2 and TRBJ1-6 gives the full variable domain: EAGVAQSPRYKIIEKRQSVAFWCNPISGHATLYWYQQILGQGPKLLIQFQNNGVVDDSQLPKDRFSAERLKGVDSTLKIQPAKLEDSAVYLCASSLGTAVNSPLHFGNGTRLTVT.